This is a list of T cell receptor beta chains from one sample in a study of OX40 agonist ivuxolimab in advanced cancers. This table comes from immunoSEQ multiplex PCR, and its TCRdb copy is limited to in-frame clones, with some not included. The sample records some 28,000 clones, around nine tenths being singletons. Material: CD4+ or CD8+ T cells sorted from blood, obtained in a trial of the OX40 agonist ivuxolimab. The receptors derive from an adult with an advanced solid tumor such as melanoma, head and neck, liver or kidney cancer. The CDR3 runs from the conserved cysteine through the conserved F or W. A D gene is named only where the DNA matches it firmly. Rows may omit the clone size; those that give it use once, few, many or a size class.

j_call,clone_size,v_call,cdr3_length,d_call,cdr3_aa,cdr3_nt
TRBJ2-5,-,TRBV6-5,11,-,CATRSQETQYF,TGTGCCACCCGATCCCAAGAGACCCAGTACTTC
TRBJ2-1,-,TRBV28,17,TRBD2,CASSFGLAGVRPDEQFF,TGTGCCAGCAGTTTCGGACTAGCGGGAGTAAGGCCCGATGAGCAGTTCTTC
TRBJ2-1,-,TRBV4-1,17,TRBD2,CASSHWASGSSYNEQFF,TGCGCCAGCAGCCATTGGGCTAGCGGGAGCTCCTACAATGAGCAGTTCTTC
TRBJ1-1,-,TRBV19,15,-,CASSIDLGWNTEAFF,TGTGCCAGTAGTATAGATCTGGGATGGAACACTGAAGCTTTCTTT
TRBJ2-7,few,TRBV5-6,14,TRBD1,CASSSGQGSYEQYF,TGTGCCAGCAGCTCGGGACAGGGCTCCTACGAGCAGTACTTC
TRBJ1-1,-,TRBV6-5,12,-,CASRTGTTEAFF,TGTGCCAGCAGAACCGGGACAACCGAAGCTTTCTTT
TRBJ2-5,-,TRBV9,15,-,CASSGRTGAGETQYF,TGTGCCAGCAGCGGGCGGACGGGTGCAGGTGAGACCCAGTACTTC
TRBJ2-7,once,TRBV18,15,TRBD1,CASSPRDRSTYEQYF,TGTGCCAGCTCACCAAGGGACAGGTCCACCTACGAGCAGTACTTC
TRBJ2-7,-,TRBV27,15,-,CASSLYGGIVYEQYF,TGTGCCAGCAGTTTATATGGCGGGATAGTTTACGAGCAGTACTTC
TRBJ2-7,-,TRBV5-1,14,TRBD1,CASSSGTGTYEQYF,TGCGCCAGCAGCTCCGGGACAGGGACCTACGAGCAGTACTTC
TRBJ2-3,once,TRBV5-6,15,TRBD1,CASSYGQGARDTQYF,TGTGCCAGCAGCTATGGGCAGGGGGCACGAGATACGCAGTATTTT
TRBJ2-1,once,TRBV7-9,13,-,CASLRTSYNEQFF,TGTGCCAGCCTTCGGACTTCCTACAATGAGCAGTTCTTC
TRBJ2-1,-,TRBV19,19,TRBD2,CASSLWPGLAGVTYNEQFF,TGTGCCAGTAGCCTCTGGCCGGGACTAGCGGGGGTTACCTACAATGAGCAGTTCTTC
TRBJ1-2,medium-sized,TRBV7-2,13,-,CASQLVGAYGYTF,TGTGCCAGCCAATTAGTAGGGGCCTATGGCTACACCTTC
TRBJ2-7,-,TRBV9,14,-,CASSVAGGIDEQYF,TGTGCCAGCAGCGTAGCAGGCGGGATCGACGAGCAGTACTTC
TRBJ1-3,-,TRBV6-6,12,-,CASLGSGNTIYF,TGTGCCAGCTTGGGATCTGGAAACACCATATATTTT
TRBJ2-2,-,TRBV27,16,TRBD2,CASSLELAGLTGELFF,TGTGCCAGCAGTTTAGAACTAGCGGGACTCACCGGGGAGCTGTTTTTT
TRBJ2-5,-,TRBV21-1,18,-,CASSKAPSARSTVETQYF,TGTGCCAGCAGCAAAGCTCCTAGCGCGCGGAGTACGGTGGAGACCCAGTACTTC
TRBJ2-2,-,TRBV9,16,TRBD1,CASSSTGTVKIGELFF,TGTGCCAGCAGCTCTACCGGGACAGTGAAAATCGGGGAGCTGTTTTTT
TRBJ1-3,-,TRBV21-1,13,-,CASSKVAGNTIYF,TGTGCCAGCAGCAAAGTGGCTGGAAACACCATATATTTT
TRBJ1-4,-,TRBV10-2,15,-,CASRSPGDVGEKLFF,TGCGCCAGCAGGTCTCCAGGGGATGTTGGTGAAAAACTGTTTTTT
TRBJ1-1,medium-sized,TRBV5-1,11,-,CASKEGNEAFF,TGCGCCAGCAAAGAGGGGAATGAAGCTTTCTTT
TRBJ2-3,medium-sized,TRBV11-3,15,TRBD2,CASSLREAGTDTQYF,TGTGCCAGCAGCTTACGGGAGGCGGGAACAGATACGCAGTATTTT
TRBJ2-7,-,TRBV27,16,TRBD2,CASSDPWGGRVGEQYF,TGTGCCAGCAGTGACCCTTGGGGCGGGAGGGTTGGGGAGCAGTACTTC
TRBJ2-7,-,TRBV11-3,17,TRBD2,CASSLVRTVAGVFEQYF,TGTGCCAGCAGCTTAGTACGAACGGTAGCGGGAGTTTTCGAGCAGTACTTC
TRBJ2-1,-,TRBV27,15,TRBD2,CASIAGLAGVYEQFF,TGTGCCAGCATAGCGGGACTAGCGGGAGTCTATGAGCAGTTCTTC
TRBJ2-1,medium-sized,TRBV5-5,13,-,CASSPDFLNEQFF,TGTGCCAGCAGCCCGGACTTCCTTAATGAGCAGTTCTTC
TRBJ2-7,-,TRBV7-2,19,TRBD2,CASSLWGPGLAGGAYEQYF,TGTGCCAGCAGCTTATGGGGGCCGGGACTAGCGGGAGGGGCCTACGAGCAGTACTTC
TRBJ2-4,-,TRBV7-8,15,TRBD2,CASSSPAGVGNIQYF,TGTGCCAGCAGCTCCCCAGCGGGAGTGGGAAACATTCAGTACTTC
TRBJ2-2,-,TRBV30,14,-,CAWVPGQNTGELFF,TGTGCCTGGGTCCCCGGACAGAACACCGGGGAGCTGTTTTTT
TRBJ1-1,-,TRBV19,17,TRBD1,CASSWGTGNLVGAEAFF,TGTGCCAGTAGTTGGGGGACAGGGAATTTAGTAGGGGCTGAAGCTTTCTTT
TRBJ1-6,-,TRBV7-9,17,TRBD1,CASSFGTGGAYNSPLHF,TGTGCCAGCAGCTTCGGGACAGGGGGCGCCTATAATTCACCCCTCCACTTT
TRBJ2-3,-,TRBV9,13,-,CASGAEWADTQYF,TGTGCCAGCGGTGCGGAGTGGGCAGATACGCAGTATTTT
TRBJ2-4,-,TRBV19,14,TRBD2,CASSAPGLADIQYF,TGTGCCAGTAGCGCTCCTGGGCTAGCGGACATTCAGTACTTC
TRBJ2-7,-,TRBV9,13,-,CASSVATDYEQYF,TGTGCCAGCAGCGTAGCGACAGACTACGAGCAGTACTTC
TRBJ2-1,once,TRBV15,14,TRBD2,CATSSVTSGYEQFF,TGTGCCACCAGCAGTGTGACTAGCGGCTATGAGCAGTTCTTC
TRBJ2-1,-,TRBV5-1,19,TRBD2,CASSLTSGRPAGGSNEQFF,TGCGCCAGCAGCTTGACTAGCGGGAGGCCTGCCGGGGGGAGCAATGAGCAGTTCTTC
TRBJ2-7,once,TRBV7-9,12,-,CASSSSSYEQYF,TGTGCCAGCAGCTCTAGCTCCTACGAGCAGTACTTC
TRBJ2-1,-,TRBV5-1,14,TRBD2,CASESGLAYNEQFF,TGCGCCAGCGAATCGGGACTAGCCTACAATGAGCAGTTCTTC
TRBJ2-1,-,TRBV13,13,-,CASSLNSYNEQFF,TGTGCCAGCAGCTTAAACAGTTACAATGAGCAGTTCTTC
TRBJ2-2,-,TRBV6-5,12,-,CASWTDTGELFF,TGTGCCAGTTGGACGGACACCGGGGAGCTGTTTTTT
TRBJ1-1,-,TRBV7-9,13,TRBD1,CASSFPGQTEAFF,TGTGCCAGCAGCTTTCCGGGACAGACTGAAGCTTTCTTT
TRBJ1-6,-,TRBV4-1,18,-,CASSQGVVVDSHNSPLHF,TGCGCCAGCAGCCAAGGGGTGGTGGTGGACAGCCATAATTCACCCCTCCACTTT
TRBJ2-3,-,TRBV2,14,TRBD2,CATTGLAGSDTQYF,TGTGCCACCACAGGGCTAGCGGGAAGTGATACGCAGTATTTT
TRBJ2-5,-,TRBV18,13,-,CASSLRGKETQYF,TGTGCCAGCTCTCTACGGGGAAAGGAGACCCAGTACTTC
TRBJ2-7,-,TRBV9,14,-,CASSARPTAYEQYF,TGTGCCAGCAGCGCGAGACCCACTGCCTACGAGCAGTACTTC
TRBJ1-4,once,TRBV14,16,TRBD1,CASSHLPGQLNEKLFF,TGTGCCAGCAGCCATCTACCGGGACAGTTGAATGAAAAACTGTTTTTT
TRBJ1-1,-,TRBV7-9,15,-,CASSLEAGMNTEAFF,TGTGCCAGCAGCTTAGAAGCGGGGATGAACACTGAAGCTTTCTTT
TRBJ2-2,-,TRBV6-5,14,-,CASSWLGNTGELFF,TGTGCCAGCAGTTGGCTAGGGAACACCGGGGAGCTGTTTTTT
TRBJ2-1,-,TRBV7-2,15,-,CASSFHREQYNEQFF,TGTGCCAGCAGCTTCCACCGGGAACAGTACAATGAGCAGTTCTTC
TRBJ1-1,once,TRBV19,15,TRBD1,CASSIDRGVWTEAFF,TGTGCCAGTAGTATAGACAGGGGGGTATGGACTGAAGCTTTCTTT
TRBJ2-1,once,TRBV12-5,15,TRBD2,CASVPPSGRFNEQFF,TGTGCTAGTGTCCCTCCTAGCGGGAGATTTAATGAGCAGTTCTTC
TRBJ1-2,once,TRBV27,16,TRBD1,CASSIVRDRNNYGYTF,TGTGCCAGCAGTATTGTCCGGGACAGGAATAACTATGGCTACACCTTC